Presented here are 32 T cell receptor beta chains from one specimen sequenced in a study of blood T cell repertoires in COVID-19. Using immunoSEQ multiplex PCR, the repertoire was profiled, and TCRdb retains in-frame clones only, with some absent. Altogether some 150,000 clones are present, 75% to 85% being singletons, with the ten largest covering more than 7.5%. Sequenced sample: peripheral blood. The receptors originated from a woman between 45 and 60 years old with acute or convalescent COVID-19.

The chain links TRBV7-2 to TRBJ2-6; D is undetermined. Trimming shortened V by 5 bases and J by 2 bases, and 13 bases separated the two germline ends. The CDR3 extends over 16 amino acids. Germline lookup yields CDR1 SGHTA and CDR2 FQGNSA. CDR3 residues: CASSPPRMAGANVLTF. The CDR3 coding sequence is TGTGCCAGCAGCCCACCGAGAATGGCTGGGGCCAACGTCCTGACTTTC.

CDR3 nucleotide sequence: TGCGCCAGCAGCCTACAAAGATGGAATCAGCCCCAGCATTTT. It encodes CASSLQRWNQPQHF. The rearrangement uses TRBV4-1 and TRBJ1-5; D uncertain. This CDR3 has 14 amino acids. Trimming took off 4 bases at V and 4 bases at J, with 11 bases between the two ends. Per germline, CDR1 MGHRA and CDR2 YSYEKL.

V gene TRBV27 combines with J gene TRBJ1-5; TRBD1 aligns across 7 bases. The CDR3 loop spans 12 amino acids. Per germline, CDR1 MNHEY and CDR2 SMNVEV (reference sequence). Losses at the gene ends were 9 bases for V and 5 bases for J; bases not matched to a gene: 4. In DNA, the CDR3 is TGTGCCAGGGGGGACAGAGATCAGCCCCAGCATTTT. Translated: CARGDRDQPQHF.

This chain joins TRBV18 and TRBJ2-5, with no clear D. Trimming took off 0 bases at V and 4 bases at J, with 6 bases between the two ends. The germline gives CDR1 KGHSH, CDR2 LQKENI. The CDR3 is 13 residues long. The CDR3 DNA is TGTGCCAGCTCACCACCAATATTAGAGACCCAGTACTTC. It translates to CASSPPILETQYF.

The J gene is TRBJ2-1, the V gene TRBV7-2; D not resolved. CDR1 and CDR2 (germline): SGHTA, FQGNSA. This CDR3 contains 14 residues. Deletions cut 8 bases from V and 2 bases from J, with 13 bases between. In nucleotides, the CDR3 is TGTGCCAGCCTCAGGTCAGGCCCCTACAATGAGCAGTTCTTC. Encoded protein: CASLRSGPYNEQFF.

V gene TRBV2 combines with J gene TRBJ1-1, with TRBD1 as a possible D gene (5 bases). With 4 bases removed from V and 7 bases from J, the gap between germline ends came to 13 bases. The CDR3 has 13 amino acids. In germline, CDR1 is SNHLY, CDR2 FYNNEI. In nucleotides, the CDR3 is TGTGCCAGCAGTGGTTGGCAGGGAGGTGAAGCTTTCTTT. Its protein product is CASSGWQGGEAFF.

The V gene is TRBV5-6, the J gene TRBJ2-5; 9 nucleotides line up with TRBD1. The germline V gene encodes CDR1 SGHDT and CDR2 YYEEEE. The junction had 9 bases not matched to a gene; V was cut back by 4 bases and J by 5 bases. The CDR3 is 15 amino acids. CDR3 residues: CASSLMTGGLETQYF. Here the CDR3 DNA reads TGTGCCAGCAGCCTGATGACAGGGGGTCTTGAGACCCAGTACTTC.

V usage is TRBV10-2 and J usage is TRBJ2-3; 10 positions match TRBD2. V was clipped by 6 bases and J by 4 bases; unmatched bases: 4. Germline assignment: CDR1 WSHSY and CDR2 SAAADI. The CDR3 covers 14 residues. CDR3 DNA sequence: TGCGCCAGCAGAGCGGGGGGGCGAGCAGATACGCAGTATTTT. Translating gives CASRAGGRADTQYF.

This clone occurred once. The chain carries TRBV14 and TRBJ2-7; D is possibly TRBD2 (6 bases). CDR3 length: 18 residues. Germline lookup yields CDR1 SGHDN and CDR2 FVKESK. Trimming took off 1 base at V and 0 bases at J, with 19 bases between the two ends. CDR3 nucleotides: TGTGCCAGCAGCCAAGTTTTGTCAGCGGGCCCGTACTCCTACGAGCAGTACTTC. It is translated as CASSQVLSAGPYSYEQYF.

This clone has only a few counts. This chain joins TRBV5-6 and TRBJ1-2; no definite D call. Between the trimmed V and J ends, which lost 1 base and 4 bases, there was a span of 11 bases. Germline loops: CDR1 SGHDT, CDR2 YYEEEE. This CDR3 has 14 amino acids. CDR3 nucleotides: TGTGCCAGCAGCTTGTGGGAGGCTGCCTATGGCTACACCTTC. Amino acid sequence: CASSLWEAAYGYTF.

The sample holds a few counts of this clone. CDR3: CASSLRDRDTGELFF. Here the CDR3 DNA reads TGTGCCAGCAGCTTACGGGACAGGGATACCGGGGAGCTGTTTTTT. V usage is TRBV7-9 and J usage is TRBJ2-2, with 9 positions matching TRBD1. CDR1 SEHNR and CDR2 FQNEAQ come from the germline V gene (reference sequence). Trimming took 2 bases from V and 5 from J; bases not matched to a gene: 3. CDR3 length equals 15 residues.

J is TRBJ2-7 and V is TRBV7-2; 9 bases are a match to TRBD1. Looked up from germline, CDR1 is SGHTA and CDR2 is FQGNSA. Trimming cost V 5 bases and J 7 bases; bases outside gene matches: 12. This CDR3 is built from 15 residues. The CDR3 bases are TGTGCCAGCAGCCCCGGACAGGGGACTTTTCAGGAGCAGTACTTC. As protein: CASSPGQGTFQEQYF.

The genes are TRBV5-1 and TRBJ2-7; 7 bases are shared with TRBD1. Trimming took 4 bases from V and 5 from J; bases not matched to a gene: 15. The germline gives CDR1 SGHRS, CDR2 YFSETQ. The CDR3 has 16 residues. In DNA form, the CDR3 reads TGCGCCAGCAGCGCGAAGGAGACAGGGACGAGAGACGAGCAGTACTTC. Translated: CASSAKETGTRDEQYF.

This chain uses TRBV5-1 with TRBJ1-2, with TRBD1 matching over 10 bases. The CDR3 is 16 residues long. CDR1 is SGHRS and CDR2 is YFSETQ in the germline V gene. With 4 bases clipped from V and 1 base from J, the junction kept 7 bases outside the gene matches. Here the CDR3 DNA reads TGCGCCAGCAGCCTTTGGACAGGGGGATTTAACTATGGCTACACCTTC. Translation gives CASSLWTGGFNYGYTF.

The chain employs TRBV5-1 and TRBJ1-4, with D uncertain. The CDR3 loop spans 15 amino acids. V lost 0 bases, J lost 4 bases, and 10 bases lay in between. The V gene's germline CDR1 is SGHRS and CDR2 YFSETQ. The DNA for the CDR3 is TGCGCCAGCAGCTTGGGGGCAGGAAATAATGAAAAACTGTTTTTT. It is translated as CASSLGAGNNEKLFF.

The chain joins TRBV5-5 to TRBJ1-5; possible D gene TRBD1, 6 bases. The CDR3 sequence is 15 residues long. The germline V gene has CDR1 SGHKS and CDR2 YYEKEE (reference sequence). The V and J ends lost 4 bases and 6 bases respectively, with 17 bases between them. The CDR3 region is CASSLVLGAGQPQHF. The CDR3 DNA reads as TGTGCCAGCAGCCTTGTGTTGGGGGCAGGTCAGCCCCAGCATTTT.

CDR3 sequence (DNA): TGTGCCAGCTCACCTTGGATGGACAGGGAACAGCCCCAGCATTTT. It codes for CASSPWMDREQPQHF. The V gene is TRBV18, the J gene TRBJ1-5, with 8 bases fitting TRBD1. This CDR3 spans 15 amino acids. Per germline, CDR1 KGHSH and CDR2 LQKENI. V lost 3 bases, J lost 7 bases, and 8 bases stayed unmatched.

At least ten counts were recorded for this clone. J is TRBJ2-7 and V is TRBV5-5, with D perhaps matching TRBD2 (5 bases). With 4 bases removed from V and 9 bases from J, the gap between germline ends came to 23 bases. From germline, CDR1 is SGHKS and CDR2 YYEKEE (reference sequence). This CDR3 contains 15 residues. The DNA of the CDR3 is TGTGCCAGCAGCGAGGAGGCTAGTTGGTATGGCGTGCAGTACTTC. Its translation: CASSEEASWYGVQYF.

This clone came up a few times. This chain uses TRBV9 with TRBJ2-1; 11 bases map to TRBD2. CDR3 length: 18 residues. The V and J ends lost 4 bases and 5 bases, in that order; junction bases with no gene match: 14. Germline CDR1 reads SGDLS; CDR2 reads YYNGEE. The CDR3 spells CASSPKGIAGGKNNEQFF. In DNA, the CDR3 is TGTGCCAGCAGCCCAAAGGGGATAGCGGGGGGGAAAAACAATGAGCAGTTCTTC. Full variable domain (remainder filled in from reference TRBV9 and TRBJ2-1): DSGVTQTPKHLITATGQRVTLRCSPRSGDLSVYWYQQSLDQGLQFLIQYYNGEERAKGNILERFSAQQFPDLHSELNLSSLELGDSALYFCASSPKGIAGGKNNEQFFGPGTRLTVL.

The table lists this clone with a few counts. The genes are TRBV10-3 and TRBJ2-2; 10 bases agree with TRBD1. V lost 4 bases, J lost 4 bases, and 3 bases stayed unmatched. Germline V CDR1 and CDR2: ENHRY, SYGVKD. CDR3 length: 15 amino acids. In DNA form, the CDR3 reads TGTGCCATCAGTGGGACAGGGGGAATCACCGGGGAGCTGTTTTTT. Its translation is CAISGTGGITGELFF.

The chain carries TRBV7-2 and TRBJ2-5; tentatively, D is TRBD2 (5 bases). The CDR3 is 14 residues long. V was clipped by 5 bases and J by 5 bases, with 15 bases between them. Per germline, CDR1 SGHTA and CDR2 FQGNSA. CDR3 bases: TGTGCCAGCAGCCCTCGAGTTAGCGACGAGACCCAGTACTTC. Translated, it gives CASSPRVSDETQYF.

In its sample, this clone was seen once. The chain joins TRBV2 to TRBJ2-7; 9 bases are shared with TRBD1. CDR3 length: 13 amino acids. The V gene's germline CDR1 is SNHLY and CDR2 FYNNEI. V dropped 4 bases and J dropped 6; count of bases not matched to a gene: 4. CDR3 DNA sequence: TGTGCCAGCAGTGTACAGGGGGCTGGCGAGCAGTACTTC. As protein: CASSVQGAGEQYF.

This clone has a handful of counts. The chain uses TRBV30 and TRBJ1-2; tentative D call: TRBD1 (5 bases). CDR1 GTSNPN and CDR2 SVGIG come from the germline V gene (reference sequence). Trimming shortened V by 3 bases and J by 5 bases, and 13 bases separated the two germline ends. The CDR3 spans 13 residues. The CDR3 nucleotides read TGTGCCTGGAGGAACCCAGGGATTTATGGCTACACCTTC. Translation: CAWRNPGIYGYTF. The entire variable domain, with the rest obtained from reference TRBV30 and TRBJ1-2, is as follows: SQTIHQWPATLVQPVGSPLSLECTVEGTSNPNLYWYRQAAGRGLQLLFYSVGIGQISSEVPQNLSASRPQDRQFILSSKKLLLSDSGFYLCAWRNPGIYGYTFGSGTRLTVV.

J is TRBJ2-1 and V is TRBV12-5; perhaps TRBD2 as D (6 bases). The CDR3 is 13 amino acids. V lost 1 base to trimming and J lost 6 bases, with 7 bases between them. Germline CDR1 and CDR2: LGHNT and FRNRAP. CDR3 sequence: CASGLAGVNEQFF. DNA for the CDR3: TGTGCTAGTGGTTTGGCGGGGGTCAATGAGCAGTTCTTC.

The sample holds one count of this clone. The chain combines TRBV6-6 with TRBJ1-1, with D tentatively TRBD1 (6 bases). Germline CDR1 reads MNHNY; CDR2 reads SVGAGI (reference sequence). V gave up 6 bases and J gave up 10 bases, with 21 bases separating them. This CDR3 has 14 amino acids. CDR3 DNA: TGTGCCAGCAGGCAGAGCGAGAATAAAGGGGGAGCTTTCTTT. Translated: CASRQSENKGGAFF.

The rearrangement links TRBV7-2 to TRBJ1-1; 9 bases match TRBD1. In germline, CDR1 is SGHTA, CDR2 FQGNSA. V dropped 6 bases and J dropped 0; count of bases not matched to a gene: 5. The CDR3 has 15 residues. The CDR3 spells CASRPQGALNTEAFF. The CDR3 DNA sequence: TGTGCCAGCAGGCCACAGGGGGCCTTGAACACTGAAGCTTTCTTT.

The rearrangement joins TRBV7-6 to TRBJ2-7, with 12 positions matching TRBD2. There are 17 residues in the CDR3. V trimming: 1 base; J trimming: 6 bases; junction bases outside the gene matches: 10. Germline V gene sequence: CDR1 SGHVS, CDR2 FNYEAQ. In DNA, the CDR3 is TGTGCCAGCAGCTTAGAGCCCGGACTAGCGGGACCAGCCGAGCAGTACTTC. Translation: CASSLEPGLAGPAEQYF.

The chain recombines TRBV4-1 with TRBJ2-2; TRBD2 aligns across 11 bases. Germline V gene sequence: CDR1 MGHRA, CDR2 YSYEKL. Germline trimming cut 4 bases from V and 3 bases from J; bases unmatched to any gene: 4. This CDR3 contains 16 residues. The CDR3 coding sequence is TGCGCCAGCAGCCGCCTTAGCGGGAGGGACACCGGGGAGCTGTTTTTT. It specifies CASSRLSGRDTGELFF.

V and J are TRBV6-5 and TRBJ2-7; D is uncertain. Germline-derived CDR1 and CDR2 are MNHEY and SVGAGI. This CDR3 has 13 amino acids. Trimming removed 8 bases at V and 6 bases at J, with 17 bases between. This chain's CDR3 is CASLGSQSLEQYF. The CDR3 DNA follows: TGTGCCAGCTTGGGCAGTCAATCGCTCGAGCAGTACTTC.

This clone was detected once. In DNA, the CDR3 is TGTGCCACCAGTGACCCCGTGGCCCCGTACGAGCAGTACTTC. Amino acids: CATSDPVAPYEQYF. The chain recombines TRBV24-1 with TRBJ2-7, with D hard to call. There are 14 residues in the CDR3. V lost 4 bases to trimming and J lost 4 bases, with 13 bases between them. Germline CDR1 KGHDR, CDR2 SFDVKD.

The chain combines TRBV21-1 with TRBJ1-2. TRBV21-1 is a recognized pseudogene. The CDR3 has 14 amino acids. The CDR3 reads CASSKTARGNGYTF. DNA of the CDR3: TGTGCCAGCAGCAAGACCGCTCGGGGAAATGGCTACACCTTC.

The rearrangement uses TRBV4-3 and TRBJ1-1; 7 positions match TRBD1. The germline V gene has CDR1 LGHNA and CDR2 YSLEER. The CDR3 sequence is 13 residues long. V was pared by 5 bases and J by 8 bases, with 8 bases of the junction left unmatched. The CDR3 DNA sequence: TGCGCCAGCAGCACTCGACAGGGTGGAGAAGCTTTCTTT. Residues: CASSTRQGGEAFF.